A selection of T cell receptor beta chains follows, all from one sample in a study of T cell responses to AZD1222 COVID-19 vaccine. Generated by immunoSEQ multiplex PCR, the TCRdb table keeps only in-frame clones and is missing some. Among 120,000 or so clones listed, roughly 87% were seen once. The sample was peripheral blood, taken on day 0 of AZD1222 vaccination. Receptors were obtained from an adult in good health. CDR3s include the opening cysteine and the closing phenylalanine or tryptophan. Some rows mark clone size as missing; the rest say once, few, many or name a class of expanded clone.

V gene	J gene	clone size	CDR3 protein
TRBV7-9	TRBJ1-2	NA	CASRWGANYGYTF
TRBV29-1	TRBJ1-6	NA	CSVEDVVVRGLDPLHF
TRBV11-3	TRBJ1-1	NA	CASSSRNTEAFF
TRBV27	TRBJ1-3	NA	CASSFTGSSGNTIYF
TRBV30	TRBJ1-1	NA	CAWRRGGTEAFF
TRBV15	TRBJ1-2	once	CASGGRGYYGYTF
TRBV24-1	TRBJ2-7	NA	CATSDAGAGGGEQYF
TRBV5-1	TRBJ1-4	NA	CASSATGEEGKLFF
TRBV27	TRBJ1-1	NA	CASSLGASVNTEAFF
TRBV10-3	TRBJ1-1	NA	CAISESQRNTEAFF
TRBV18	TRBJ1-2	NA	CASSPLNYGYTF
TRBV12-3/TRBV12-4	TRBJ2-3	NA	CASSFKAAQVRYF
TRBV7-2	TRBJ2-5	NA	CASSPYGETQYF
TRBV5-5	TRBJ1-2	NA	CASSLGQGTGDYTF
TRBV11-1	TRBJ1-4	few	CASSLGQNEKLFF
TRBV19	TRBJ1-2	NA	CASRPDRLYGYTF
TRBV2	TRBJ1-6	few	CASRRPGTTIPLHF
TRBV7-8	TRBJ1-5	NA	CASSLVGQNQPQHF
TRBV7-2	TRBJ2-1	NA	CASSSGTVGTEQFF
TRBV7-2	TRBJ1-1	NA	CASSPIQDTGAEAFF
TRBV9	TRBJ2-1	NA	CASSVVGGSSSYNEQFF
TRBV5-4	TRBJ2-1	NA	CASSSGTADNEQFF
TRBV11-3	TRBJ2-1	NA	CASSPPPTSVTYNEQFF
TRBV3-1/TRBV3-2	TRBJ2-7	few	CASSQEGTGGEQYF
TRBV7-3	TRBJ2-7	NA	CASSLGTGGFNSYEQYF
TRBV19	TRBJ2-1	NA	CASSIGTSGRNEQFF
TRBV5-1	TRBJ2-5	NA	CASSLASLAGGETQYF
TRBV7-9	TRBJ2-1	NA	CASSLASGNYNEQFF
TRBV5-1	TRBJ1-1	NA	CASSLGTGITEAFF
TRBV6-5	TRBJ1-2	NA	CASSYLGQMDYGYTF
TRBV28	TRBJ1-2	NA	CASSLWGANGYTF
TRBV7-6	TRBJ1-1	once	CASSLVGPTEAFF
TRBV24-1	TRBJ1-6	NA	CATSDSVTGGSPLHF
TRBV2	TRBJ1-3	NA	CASREGLDTIYF
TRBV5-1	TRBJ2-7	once	CASSSSSGTGGLSYEQYF
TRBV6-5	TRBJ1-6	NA	CASLRTGRFNSPLHF
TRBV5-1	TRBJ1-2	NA	CASSHTNTGNRGGYTF
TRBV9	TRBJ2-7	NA	CASSAPGQGKTRRSYEQYF
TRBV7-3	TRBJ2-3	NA	CASSPISAGPTDTQYF
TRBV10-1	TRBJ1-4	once	CASSDGIANEKLFF
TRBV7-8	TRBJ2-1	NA	CASSAGQYNEQFF
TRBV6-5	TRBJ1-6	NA	CASSTQLYNSPLHF
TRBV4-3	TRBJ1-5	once	CASSQDPGVQPQHF
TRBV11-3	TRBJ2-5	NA	CASSTSPGIQETQYF
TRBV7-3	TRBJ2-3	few	CASSRDGSTDTQYF
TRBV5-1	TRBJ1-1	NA	CASSLGPAKNTEAFF
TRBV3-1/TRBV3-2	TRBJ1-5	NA	CASSQEKGAGQPQHF
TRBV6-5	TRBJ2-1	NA	CASSPIGGTYNEQFF
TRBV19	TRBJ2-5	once	CASRTSGMETQYF
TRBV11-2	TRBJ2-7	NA	CASSFDRGTVYEQYF
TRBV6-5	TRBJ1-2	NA	CASSDRRGYTF
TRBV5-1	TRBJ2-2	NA	CASSLGQAGPGELFF
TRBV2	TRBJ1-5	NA	CASSEHFGTGVEPQHF
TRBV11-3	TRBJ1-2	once	CASSLRGGDYGYTF
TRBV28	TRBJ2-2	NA	CASRGGMLPGELFF